These 22 T cell receptor beta chains were sequenced from one sample in a study of T cell repertoires in cytomegalovirus infection. Each CDR3 protein is one row after TCRdb ran MiXCR on the reads. The sample includes roughly 340,000 distinct CDR3 sequences, under 35% of them seen just once. Their antigens remain unidentified. The sample consisted of cultured PBMCs, taken from culture after CMV antigen stimulation. The origin of the receptors is a human donor in good health (CMV status not recorded). Some clones in this sample may be carry-over from other donors' samples.

This clonotype has a count of ten or more. This chain links TRBV6-1 with TRBJ2-1; the match to TRBD1 covers 8 bases. The germline gives CDR1 MNHNS, CDR2 SASEGT. The CDR3 is made up of 16 amino acids. The V segment lost 4 bases and the J segment 5 bases; nucleotides outside the gene matches: 10. CDR3 residues: CASSVDRGIGNNEQFF. CDR3 bases: TGTGCCAGCAGTGTCGACAGGGGAATCGGGAACAATGAGCAGTTCTTC.

This clonotype was picked up a small number of times. The chain uses TRBV5-4 and TRBJ2-3; D remains ambiguous. V lost 0 bases, J lost 5 bases, and 7 bases lay in between. This CDR3 region has 13 residues. The V gene's germline CDR1 is SGHNT and CDR2 YYREEE (reference sequence). CDR3 DNA: TGTGCCAGCAGCTTGGAGTTCCGAGATACGCAGTATTTT. It codes for CASSLEFRDTQYF. The whole variable domain, remainder taken from reference TRBV5-4 and TRBJ2-3, is ETGVTQSPTHLIKTRGQQVTLRCSSQSGHNTVSWYQQALGQGPQFIFQYYREEENGRGNFPPRFSGLQFPNYSSELNVNALELDDSALYLCASSLEFRDTQYFGPGTRLTVL.

The J gene is TRBJ2-5, the V gene TRBV29-1; D gene uncertain. The CDR3 has 15 residues. Germline lookup yields CDR1 SQVTM and CDR2 ANQGSEA. Deletions cut 0 bases from V and 0 bases from J, with 11 bases between. The CDR3 DNA is TGCAGCGTTGAAGATCAAGGCGGTGACCAAGAGACCCAGTACTTC. Translation: CSVEDQGGDQETQYF.

The chain employs TRBV2 and TRBJ2-1, with D uncertain. The CDR3 is 13 amino acids. Trimming cost V 4 bases and J 8 bases, with 12 bases left between them. In germline, CDR1 is SNHLY, CDR2 FYNNEI. The CDR3 protein is CASSVLDGYEQFF. The CDR3 region has the DNA TGTGCCAGCAGTGTACTCGACGGGTATGAGCAGTTCTTC. The full variable domain, in which reference TRBV2 and TRBJ2-1 provide the parts outside the CDR3, is EPEVTQTPSHQVTQMGQEVILRCVPISNHLYFYWYRQILGQKVEFLVSFYNNEISEKSEIFDDQFSVERPDGSNFTLKIRSTKLEDSAMYFCASSVLDGYEQFFGPGTRLTVL.

This clonotype was detected a few times. The J gene is TRBJ2-1, the V gene TRBV20-1, with 14 bases lining up with TRBD2. V gave up 4 bases and J gave up 7 bases; unmatched junction bases: 15. Germline assignment: CDR1 DFQATT and CDR2 SNEGSKA (reference sequence). The CDR3 loop spans 18 amino acids. The DNA for the CDR3 is TGCAGTGCTATTCCGGGACTAGCGGGGGCGCGCGGAGGGAATGAGCAGTTCTTC. Protein sequence: CSAIPGLAGARGGNEQFF.

The chain employs TRBV5-6 and TRBJ1-5, with no clear D. There are 13 residues in the CDR3. V lost 4 bases and J lost 5, with 10 bases in between. CDR1 is SGHDT, CDR2 YYEEEE, per germline. The CDR3, as DNA: TGTGCCAGCAGCATCGGACTGGATCAGCCCCAGCATTTT. This translates into CASSIGLDQPQHF.

This clonotype was seen a handful of times. This rearrangement joins TRBV7-6 to TRBJ2-1, with TRBD1 identical over 8 bases. Germline V gene data show CDR1 as SGHVS and CDR2 as FNYEAQ. Germline trimming cut 5 bases from V and 1 base from J; bases unmatched to any gene: 10. The CDR3 loop spans 17 amino acids. The CDR3 spells CASSHFGQGRSYNEQFF. CDR3 in DNA: TGTGCCAGCAGCCATTTCGGACAGGGTCGTTCCTACAATGAGCAGTTCTTC.

The chain couples TRBV27 to TRBJ1-2; possible D gene TRBD1, 6 bases. Trimming cost V 2 bases and J 10 bases, with 14 bases left between them. Germline V gene lookup returns CDR1 MNHEY and CDR2 SMNVEV (reference sequence). This CDR3 has 13 residues. DNA for the CDR3: TGTGCCAGCAGTTTAAATCTTCAGGGGACCTACACCTTC. Protein product: CASSLNLQGTYTF.

This clonotype was seen repeatedly, ten times or more. The rearrangement uses TRBV7-6 and TRBJ2-5, with D perhaps matching TRBD1 or TRBD2 (5 bases each). The CDR3 runs 14 residues. Germline lookup yields CDR1 SGHVS and CDR2 FNYEAQ. Trimming shortened V by 5 bases and J by 5 bases, and 15 bases separated the two germline ends. The CDR3 sequence: CASSPGLEGETQYF. CDR3 nucleotide sequence: TGTGCCAGCAGCCCCGGACTCGAGGGGGAGACCCAGTACTTC.

The chain uses TRBV20-1 and TRBJ2-1, with TRBD2 identical over 10 bases. V shed 5 bases, J shed 2 bases, and the junction held 3 bases outside the gene matches. The CDR3 is made up of 14 amino acids. CDR1 DFQATT and CDR2 SNEGSKA come from the germline V gene (reference sequence). The DNA for the CDR3 is TGCAGTGCTCTAGCGGGAGCCCCCTACAATGAGCAGTTCTTC. Protein: CSALAGAPYNEQFF.

The J gene is TRBJ2-5, the V gene TRBV6-2 or TRBV6-3; weak D call: TRBD2 (7 bases). The length of the CDR3 is 14 residues. V lost 5 bases and J lost 3, with 13 bases in between. CDR1 is MNHEY, CDR2 SVGEGT, per germline. Here the CDR3 DNA reads TGTGCCAGCAGTCTCCGGGGGGCCGAAGAGACCCAGTACTTC. Its protein is CASSLRGAEETQYF.

This rearrangement joins TRBV25-1 to TRBJ2-1; 8 bases are a match to TRBD1. Looked up from germline, CDR1 is MGHDK and CDR2 is SYGVNS. With 6 bases clipped from V and 4 bases from J, the junction kept 17 bases outside the gene matches. There are 18 residues in the CDR3. CDR3 residues: CASSLAQTQGALYNEQFF. CDR3 nucleotide sequence: TGTGCCAGCAGCTTAGCCCAGACTCAGGGGGCTCTATACAATGAGCAGTTCTTC.

The rearrangement joins TRBV27 to TRBJ1-1; D might be TRBD1 (5 bases). In germline, CDR1 is MNHEY, CDR2 SMNVEV (reference sequence). The CDR3 has 14 residues. Trimming took 7 bases from V and 6 from J, leaving 18 bases between them. This chain's CDR3 is CASTKGKRGAEAFF. CDR3 sequence (DNA): TGTGCCAGCACCAAAGGAAAACGGGGGGCTGAAGCTTTCTTT.

V gene TRBV12-3 or TRBV12-4 combines with J gene TRBJ2-2; TRBD1 might be the D (6 bases). The CDR3 loop spans 15 amino acids. The germline V and J ends were trimmed by 10 bases and 1 base, with 16 bases remaining between them. The CDR3 loop is CAIRTARENTGELFF. The CDR3 DNA reads TGTGCCATCAGGACAGCCAGAGAGAACACCGGGGAGCTGTTTTTT.

V is TRBV7-8 and J is TRBJ2-7; D possibly corresponds to TRBD2 (6 bases). This CDR3 region has 15 residues. Germline CDR1 and CDR2: SGHVS and FQNEAQ. Trimming took off 1 base at V and 1 base at J, with 11 bases between the two ends. This CDR3 reads CASSLDSGGSYEQYF. The CDR3 region has the DNA TGTGCCAGCAGCTTAGACAGCGGAGGGTCCTACGAGCAGTACTTC.

This clonotype was found a few times. This chain links TRBV5-3 with TRBJ1-4, with D tentatively TRBD1 (6 bases). TRBV5-3 belongs to the ORF category, with a function that is uncertain. The CDR3 is 16 residues long. V was trimmed by 8 bases and J by 5 bases, leaving 22 bases between them. In DNA form, the CDR3 reads TGTGCCAGCAGCCCTTCTGGGGGCCAGGGCAATGAAAAACTGTTTTTT. The encoded protein is CASSPSGGQGNEKLFF.

The rearrangement uses TRBV7-9 and TRBJ2-2, with D possibly TRBD2 on 5 matching bases. V was shortened by 5 bases and J by 7 bases, with 17 bases between the two germline ends. The CDR3 spans 15 residues. CDR1 SEHNR and CDR2 FQNEAQ come from the germline V gene (reference sequence). The CDR3 spells CASSLDSARGGELFF. The CDR3 coding sequence is TGTGCCAGCAGCCTGGACTCCGCCCGGGGCGGGGAGCTGTTTTTT.

This clonotype was seen ten or more times. The chain combines TRBV7-2 with TRBJ1-1, with D possibly TRBD1 on 5 matching bases. The CDR3 is made up of 14 amino acids. V was shortened by 1 base and J by 4 bases, with 10 bases between the two germline ends. CDR1 and CDR2 (germline): SGHTA, FQGNSA. CDR3 in amino acids: CASSLVSGGTEAFF. The CDR3 bases are TGTGCCAGCAGCTTAGTGTCCGGGGGCACTGAAGCTTTCTTT.

This clonotype was detected ten times or more. The chain couples TRBV7-2 to TRBJ1-1; no clear D. Germline loops: CDR1 SGHTA, CDR2 FQGNSA. Trimming shortened V by 4 bases and J by 3 bases, and 9 bases separated the two germline ends. This CDR3 has 13 amino acids. For the CDR3, the DNA is TGTGCCAGCAGCTCTCGATCAGACACTGAAGCTTTCTTT. This sequence encodes CASSSRSDTEAFF.

This clonotype was seen only a few times. The V gene is TRBV18, the J gene TRBJ2-4; perhaps TRBD1 as D (5 bases). The CDR3 covers 18 residues. Germline CDR1 is KGHSH and CDR2 is LQKENI. V was shortened by 3 bases and J by 2 bases, with 20 bases between the two germline ends. Here the CDR3 DNA reads TGTGCCAGCTCACCCCGTAATGGTCAGGGATTGACCAAAAACATTCAGTACTTC. This sequence encodes CASSPRNGQGLTKNIQYF.

The rearrangement joins TRBV24-1 to TRBJ2-1; 9 nucleotides line up with TRBD2. This CDR3 has 15 residues. V was pared by 4 bases and J by 9 bases, with 9 bases of the junction left unmatched. Germline loops: CDR1 KGHDR, CDR2 SFDVKD. The chain's CDR3 is CATSEKGASGTEQFF. CDR3 coding DNA: TGTGCCACCAGTGAAAAGGGGGCTAGCGGGACTGAGCAGTTCTTC.

A few counts support this clonotype. The chain carries TRBV12-3 or TRBV12-4 and TRBJ1-2, with D uncertain. The CDR3 spans 14 residues. The germline V and J ends were trimmed by 6 bases and 1 base, with 12 bases remaining between them. CDR3 sequence reads: CASRAPGVNYGYTF. The CDR3, as DNA: TGTGCCAGCAGGGCCCCCGGGGTTAACTATGGCTACACCTTC.